This is a list of T cell receptor beta chains from one sample in a study of blood T cell repertoires in COVID-19. Method: immunoSEQ multiplex PCR; TCRdb's copy keeps in-frame clones and lacks some. The sample lists 200,000 or so clones, around four fifths occurring once. Material for sequencing was peripheral blood. Receptors were obtained from a woman aged 30 to 39 with acute or convalescent COVID-19. CDR3s include the opening cysteine and the closing phenylalanine or tryptophan. Fields, in order: D gene, clone size, J gene, V gene, CDR3 DNA, CDR3 protein. A D gene is named only where the DNA matches it firmly. Clone size, where shown, is once, few, many, or a class for clones that have expanded.

TRBD1 | many | TRBJ1-6 | TRBV4-2 | TGTGCCAGCAGCCAAGAGGGGACAGGGAATTCACCCCTCCACTTT | CASSQEGTGNSPLHF
TRBD2 | - | TRBJ2-1 | TRBV6-4 | TGTGCCAGCAGAGCGGGGGTATCGGGAGGCGAGCAGTTCTTC | CASRAGVSGGEQFF
- | few | TRBJ2-7 | TRBV30 | TGTGCCTGGAGTCCCCCAGGGTTTATGTCCTACGAGCAGTACTTC | CAWSPPGFMSYEQYF
TRBD1 | few | TRBJ2-7 | TRBV5-1 | TGCGCCAGCAGCTTACGACAGGGCTACGAGCAGTACTTC | CASSLRQGYEQYF
- | - | TRBJ2-5 | TRBV19 | TGTGCCAGTAGTATACAGGGTGGTCAAGAGACCCAGTACTTC | CASSIQGGQETQYF
- | - | TRBJ2-7 | TRBV5-6 | TGTGCCAGCAGCTTAGGAGTCGGGCAGGGCTCCTACGAGCAGTACTTC | CASSLGVGQGSYEQYF
- | - | TRBJ2-7 | TRBV7-8 | TGTGCCAGCAGCTTAGCCCCAGGGTTTTTGGGAAACGAGCAGTACTTC | CASSLAPGFLGNEQYF
- | - | TRBJ2-1 | TRBV11-1 | TGTGCCAGCAGCTTTGAGAGAGAGCAGTTCTTC | CASSFEREQFF
- | once | TRBJ1-2 | TRBV7-4 | TGTGCCAGCAGCTTAGGGCAGGTGGGGCTCTATGGCTACACCTTC | CASSLGQVGLYGYTF
- | - | TRBJ1-3 | TRBV13 | TGTGCCAGCAGGCGAATGGGAAACACCATATATTTT | CASRRMGNTIYF
- | - | TRBJ1-6 | TRBV10-3 | TGTGCCACGGGGTCTATAAATTTGTCCCTCCACTTT | CATGSINLSLHF
TRBD2 | - | TRBJ2-2 | TRBV13 | TGTGCCAGCTCACGCCGGGGGGGGACGAACACCGGGGAGCTGTTTTTT | CASSRRGGTNTGELFF
TRBD2 | - | TRBJ2-2 | TRBV28 | TGTGCCAGCAGTTTAGGGGGGGACTCGTTTTTT | CASSLGGDSFF
- | - | TRBJ2-1 | TRBV7-9 | TGTGCCAGCACCCTAGTGGAGAGTGAGCAGTTCTTC | CASTLVESEQFF
- | - | TRBJ1-3 | TRBV6-6 | TGTGCCAGCAGTTACGCGAGGGTTCGGGGAAACACCATATATTTT | CASSYARVRGNTIYF
TRBD2 | - | TRBJ2-5 | TRBV2 | TGTGCCAGCAGGCCGGGCGGGGGGGAGACCCAGTACTTC | CASRPGGGETQYF
- | - | TRBJ1-1 | TRBV7-8 | TGTGCCAGCAGCCGTCCAGGGTACACTGAAGCTTTCTTT | CASSRPGYTEAFF
TRBD2 | - | TRBJ2-2 | TRBV9 | TGTGCCAGCAGCATCCCCCGGGGGGTTAACACCGGGGAGCTGTTTTTT | CASSIPRGVNTGELFF
- | once | TRBJ2-2 | TRBV10-2 | TGCGCCAGCGCAGGGGCGGGCACCGGGGAGCTGTTTTTT | CASAGAGTGELFF
- | - | TRBJ1-6 | TRBV14 | TGTGCCAGCAGCCAGGAGGGTCATTCACCCCTCCACTTT | CASSQEGHSPLHF
- | - | TRBJ2-3 | TRBV6-6 | TGTGCCAGCAATGCAGGGAGGTCCACAGATACGCAGTATTTT | CASNAGRSTDTQYF
- | - | TRBJ2-7 | TRBV30 | TGTGCCTGGAGTGTACAGGTTCACGAGCAGTACTTC | CAWSVQVHEQYF
- | few | TRBJ1-2 | TRBV19 | TGTGCCAGTCGCCTCAGGGGCGACCCGCACACCTTC | CASRLRGDPHTF
- | - | TRBJ2-7 | TRBV27 | TGTGCCAGCAGGCGATACGAGCAGTACTTC | CASRRYEQYF
TRBD1 | once | TRBJ1-2 | TRBV7-9 | TGTGCCAGCAGCTTAGGGGGGACAGGGGAGGTCTATGGCTACACCTTC | CASSLGGTGEVYGYTF
TRBD1 | - | TRBJ2-6 | TRBV6-4 | TGTGCCAGCAGTGACTCCGGGACAGGGTCTAGCTCTGGGGCCAACGTCCTGACTTTC | CASSDSGTGSSSGANVLTF
- | - | TRBJ2-2 | TRBV28 | TGTGCCAGCAGTTTACGGGGGGCCGGCACCGGGGAGCTGTTTTTT | CASSLRGAGTGELFF
TRBD2 | few | TRBJ2-1 | TRBV27 | TGTGCCACGGGGCTTAGGCTAGCGGGAGTAGTGAATGAGCAGTTCTTC | CATGLRLAGVVNEQFF
TRBD1 | - | TRBJ1-5 | TRBV28 | TGTGCCAGCAGCTGGGGACAGCTTAGCAATCAGCCCCAGCATTTT | CASSWGQLSNQPQHF
- | - | TRBJ2-1 | TRBV6-4 | TGTGCCAGCAGTGGGGACACTTACAATGAGCAGTTCTTC | CASSGDTYNEQFF
- | - | TRBJ2-7 | TRBV19 | TGTGCCAGTAGTTTCGACAGGTCAGGCGAGCAGTACTTC | CASSFDRSGEQYF
TRBD2 | - | TRBJ2-4 | TRBV5-1 | TGCGCCAGCAGCCTGGGACTAGCTATTGCCAAAAACATTCAGTACTTC | CASSLGLAIAKNIQYF
TRBD1 | - | TRBJ2-5 | TRBV5-1 | TGCGCCAGCAGCTCGACATCGACAGGGTTTAGGGAGACCCAGTACTTC | CASSSTSTGFRETQYF
- | - | TRBJ2-7 | TRBV4-3 | TGCGCCAGCAGCCAAGAGAGCCGGGGTTCGTACGAGCAGTACTTC | CASSQESRGSYEQYF
TRBD1 | - | TRBJ1-6 | TRBV19 | TGTGCCAGTAGCCGCACAGGGGGTAATTCACCCCTCCACTTT | CASSRTGGNSPLHF
- | once | TRBJ2-1 | TRBV19 | TGTGCCAGTGGGGTGGGACATTACAATGAGCAGTTCTTC | CASGVGHYNEQFF
- | - | TRBJ2-7 | TRBV28 | TGTGCCAGCAGTTTACCTAGGCGAGACGAGCAGTACTTC | CASSLPRRDEQYF
- | - | TRBJ1-1 | TRBV30 | TGTGCCTCTCACCAGCCTAGGTGGAGGGGCCCGAACACTGAAGCTTTCTTT | CASHQPRWRGPNTEAFF
- | - | TRBJ1-6 | TRBV20-1 | TGCAGTGCCAGTGCCCCAGGGGCCCTAGATTCACCCCTCCACTTT | CSASAPGALDSPLHF
TRBD2 | - | TRBJ2-5 | TRBV27 | TGTGCCAGCAGGGGACTAGCGGACTCAGAGACCCAGTACTTC | CASRGLADSETQYF
- | - | TRBJ2-7 | TRBV7-9 | TGTGCCAGCAGCTTCCATGACACCTACTACGAGCAGTACTTC | CASSFHDTYYEQYF
- | - | TRBJ1-1 | TRBV7-2 | TGTGCCAGCAGCTTTGAGGGATTCATGAACACTGAAGCTTTCTTT | CASSFEGFMNTEAFF
TRBD1 | - | TRBJ1-6 | TRBV3-1/TRBV3-2 | TGTGCCAGCAGCCAAGCCGGGACAGGGTCGGGGTCACCCCTCCACTTT | CASSQAGTGSGSPLHF
- | - | TRBJ1-1 | TRBV7-9 | TGTGCCAGCAGTTCTACAGGGTCGAACACTGAAGCTTTCTTT | CASSSTGSNTEAFF
- | - | TRBJ1-6 | TRBV27 | TGTGCCAGCAGTTTAGTCGGGGCGGGCAGGGGTAATTCACCCCTCCACTTT | CASSLVGAGRGNSPLHF
- | - | TRBJ2-7 | TRBV6-1 | TGTGCCAGCAGTGAAGCATCGGGCTACGAGCAGTACTTC | CASSEASGYEQYF
TRBD1 | - | TRBJ1-4 | TRBV10-2 | TGCGCCAGCGGAGGACAGGGTATTGAAAAACTGTTTTTT | CASGGQGIEKLFF
- | - | TRBJ1-3 | TRBV12-3/TRBV12-4 | TGTGCCAGCAGTTTCCACTCTGGAAACACCATATATTTT | CASSFHSGNTIYF
TRBD1 | - | TRBJ1-1 | TRBV5-4 | TGTGCCAGCAGCTTGGATCCAGGGGGATCACTTCTGAACACTGAAGCTTTCTTT | CASSLDPGGSLLNTEAFF
TRBD2 | - | TRBJ2-7 | TRBV5-4 | TGTGCCAGCAGCTTGCAGGGCGGGAGCAGGTACGAGCAGTACTTC | CASSLQGGSRYEQYF
- | - | TRBJ2-7 | TRBV11-2 | TGTGCCAGCAGCACCCTCCGGGATATCTACGAGCAGTACTTC | CASSTLRDIYEQYF
- | - | TRBJ1-1 | TRBV12-3/TRBV12-4 | TGTGCCAGCAGGCGGGCGGGAGACACTGAAGCTTTCTTT | CASRRAGDTEAFF
- | - | TRBJ2-3 | TRBV11-2 | TGTGCCAGCATCGCGATGGGGGCGACAGATACGCAGTATTTT | CASIAMGATDTQYF
- | - | TRBJ2-5 | TRBV6-5 | TGTGCCAGCAGTTATTTAGGAGGGACCCAGTACTTC | CASSYLGGTQYF
- | few | TRBJ2-1 | TRBV4-3 | TGCGCCAGCAGCCAAGACGGGCAGCGGTCCTACAATGAGCAGTTCTTC | CASSQDGQRSYNEQFF